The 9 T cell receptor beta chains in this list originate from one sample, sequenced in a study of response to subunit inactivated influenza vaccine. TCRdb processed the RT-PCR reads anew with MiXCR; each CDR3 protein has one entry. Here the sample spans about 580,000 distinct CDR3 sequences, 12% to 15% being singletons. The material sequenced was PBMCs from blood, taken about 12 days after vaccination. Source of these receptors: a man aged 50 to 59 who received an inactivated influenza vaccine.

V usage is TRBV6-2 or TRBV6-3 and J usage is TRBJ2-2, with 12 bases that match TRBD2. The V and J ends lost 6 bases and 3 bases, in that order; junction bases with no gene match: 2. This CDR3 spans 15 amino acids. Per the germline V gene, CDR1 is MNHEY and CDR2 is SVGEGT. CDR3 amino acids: CASSRLAGDTGELFF. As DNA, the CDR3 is TGTGCCAGCAGCAGACTAGCGGGGGACACCGGGGAGCTGTTTTTT.

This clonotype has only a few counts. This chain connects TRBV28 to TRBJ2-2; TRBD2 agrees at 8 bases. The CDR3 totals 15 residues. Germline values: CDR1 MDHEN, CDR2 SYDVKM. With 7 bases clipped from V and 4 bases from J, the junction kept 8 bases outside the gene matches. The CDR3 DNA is TGTGCCAGCATCGAAGCGGGAGTTGGCACCGGGGAGCTGTTTTTT. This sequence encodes CASIEAGVGTGELFF.

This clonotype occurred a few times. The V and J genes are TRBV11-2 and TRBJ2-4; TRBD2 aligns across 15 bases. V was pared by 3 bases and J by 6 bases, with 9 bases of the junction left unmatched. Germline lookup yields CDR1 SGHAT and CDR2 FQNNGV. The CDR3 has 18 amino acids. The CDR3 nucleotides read TGTGCCAGCAGCTTGGGACTAGCGGGAGGAACGGGGGTAAACATTCAGTACTTC. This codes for CASSLGLAGGTGVNIQYF. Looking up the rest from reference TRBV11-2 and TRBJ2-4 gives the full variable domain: EAGVAQSPRYKIIEKRQSVAFWCNPISGHATLYWYQQILGQGPKLLIQFQNNGVVDDSQLPKDRFSAERLKGVDSTLKIQPAKLEDSAVYLCASSLGLAGGTGVNIQYFGAGTRLSVL.

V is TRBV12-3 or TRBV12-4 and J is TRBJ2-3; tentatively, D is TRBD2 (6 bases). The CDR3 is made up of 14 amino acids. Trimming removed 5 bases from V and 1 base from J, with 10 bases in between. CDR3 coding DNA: TGTGCCAGCAGTGACTCTAGCGGCACAGATACGCAGTATTTT. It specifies CASSDSSGTDTQYF.

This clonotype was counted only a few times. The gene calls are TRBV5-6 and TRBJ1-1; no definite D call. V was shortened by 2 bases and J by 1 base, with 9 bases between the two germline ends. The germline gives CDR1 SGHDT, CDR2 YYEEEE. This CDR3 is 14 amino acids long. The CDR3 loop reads CASSLYRKNTEAFF. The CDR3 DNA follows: TGTGCCAGCAGCTTATACAGAAAGAACACTGAAGCTTTCTTT.

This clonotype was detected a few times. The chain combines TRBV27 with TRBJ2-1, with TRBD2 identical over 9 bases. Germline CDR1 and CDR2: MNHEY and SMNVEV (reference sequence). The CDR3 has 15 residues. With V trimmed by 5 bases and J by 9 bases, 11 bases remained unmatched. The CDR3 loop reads CASSPRLAVRAEQFF. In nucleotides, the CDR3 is TGTGCCAGCAGTCCAAGACTAGCGGTTCGGGCTGAGCAGTTCTTC.

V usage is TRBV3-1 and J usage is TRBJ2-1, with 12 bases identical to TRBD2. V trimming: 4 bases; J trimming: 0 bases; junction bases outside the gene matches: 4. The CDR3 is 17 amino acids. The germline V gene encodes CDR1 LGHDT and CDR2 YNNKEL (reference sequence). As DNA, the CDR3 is TGTGCCAGCAGCCTCGGACTAGCGGGGCTCTCCTACAATGAGCAGTTCTTC. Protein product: CASSLGLAGLSYNEQFF.

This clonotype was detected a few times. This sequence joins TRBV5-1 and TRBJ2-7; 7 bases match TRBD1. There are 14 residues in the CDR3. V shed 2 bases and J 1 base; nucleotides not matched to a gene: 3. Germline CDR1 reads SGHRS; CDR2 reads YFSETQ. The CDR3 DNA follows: TGCGCCAGCAGCTTAGACAGGGAGTCCTACGAGCAGTACTTC. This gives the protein CASSLDRESYEQYF. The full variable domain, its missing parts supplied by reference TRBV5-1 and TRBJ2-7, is KAGVTQTPRYLIKTRGQQVTLSCSPISGHRSVSWYQQTPGQGLQFLFEYFSETQRNKGNFPGRFSGRQFSNSRSEMNVSTLELGDSALYLCASSLDRESYEQYFGPGTRLTVT.

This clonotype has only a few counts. CDR3 sequence reads: CATSSPLSSAQNYNEQFF. CDR3 in DNA: TGTGCCACCAGCAGCCCCCTATCATCCGCGCAAAACTACAATGAGCAGTTCTTC. V gene TRBV15 combines with J gene TRBJ2-1; no clear D. CDR3 size: 18 residues. Germline V gene lookup returns CDR1 LNHNV and CDR2 YYDKDF (reference sequence). Trimming took 3 bases from V and 3 from J, leaving 21 bases between them.